This TCR beta chain derives from a study of T cells after yellow fever vaccination. Study-wide background: Fractions of limited cellularity were prepared by means of SMART-Seq v4 Ultra Low Input.

The 5'RACE template-switching step produced TCR cDNA and added a universal primer site and UMIs. One entry per CDR3 protein results from TCRdb running MiXCR on the 5' RACE reads. This sample has about 300,000 distinct CDR3 sequences, with around 7% found just once. Regarding the study as a whole: Booster sampling recovered most clones from primary vaccination (roughly 96% CD4, roughly 88% CD8).

The CDR3 has 13 amino acids. Trimming pared 6 bases from V and 6 bases from J, leaving 12 bases between. CDR1 and CDR2 from the germline V gene are MNHNS and SASEGT. About this clonotype: No antigen is known for it.

The chain recombines TRBV6-1 with TRBJ2-1; D may be TRBD1 (6 bases). The sample consisted of PBMCs, taken around 45 days after the first yellow fever vaccination. This receptor was identified in a man aged 18 to 29 who received the YFV17D yellow fever vaccine. The CDR3 loop is CASSVTGSNEQFF. In DNA, the CDR3 is TGTGCCAGCAGCGTGACAGGTAGCAATGAGCAGTTCTTC.